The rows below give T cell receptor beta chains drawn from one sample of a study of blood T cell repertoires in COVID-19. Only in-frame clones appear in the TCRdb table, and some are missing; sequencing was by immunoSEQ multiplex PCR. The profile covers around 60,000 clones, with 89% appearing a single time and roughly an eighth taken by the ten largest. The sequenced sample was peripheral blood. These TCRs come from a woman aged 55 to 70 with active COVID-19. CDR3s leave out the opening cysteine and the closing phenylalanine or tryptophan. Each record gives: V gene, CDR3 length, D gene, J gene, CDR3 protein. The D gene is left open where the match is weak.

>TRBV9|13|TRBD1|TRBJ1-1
ASSAGQGVITEAF
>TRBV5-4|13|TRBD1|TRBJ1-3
ASSLGQDSGNTIY
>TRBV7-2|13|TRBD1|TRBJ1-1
ASSPLDRRDREAF
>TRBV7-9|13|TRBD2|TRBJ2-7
ASTGRTSGSYEQY
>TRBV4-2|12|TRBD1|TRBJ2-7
ASSQGDRDYEQY
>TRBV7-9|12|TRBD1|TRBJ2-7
ASSLRDRVERQY
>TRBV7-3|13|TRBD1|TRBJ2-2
ASRSGTGNTGELF
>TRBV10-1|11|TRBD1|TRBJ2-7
ASSWDREYEQY
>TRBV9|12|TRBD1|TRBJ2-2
ASSPQGATGELF
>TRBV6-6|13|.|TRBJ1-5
ASRRQEYSNQPQH
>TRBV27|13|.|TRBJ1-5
ASRFGGTSNQPQH
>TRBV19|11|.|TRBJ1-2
ASSIRGSDGYT
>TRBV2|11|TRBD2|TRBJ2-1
ASILAGGNEQF
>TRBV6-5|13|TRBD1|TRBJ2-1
ASSYGTALGDEQF
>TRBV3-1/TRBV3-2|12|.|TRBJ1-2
ASSQPTGAYGYT
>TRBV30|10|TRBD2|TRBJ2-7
ACHPGGYEQY
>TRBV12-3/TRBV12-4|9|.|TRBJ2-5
ASSPEETQY
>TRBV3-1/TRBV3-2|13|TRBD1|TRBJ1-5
ASSPTGGSNQPQH
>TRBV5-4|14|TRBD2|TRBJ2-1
ASSLNGGGVYNEQF
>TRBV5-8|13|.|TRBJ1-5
ASSLQGYSNQPQH
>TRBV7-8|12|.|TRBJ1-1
ASSLATDTASAF
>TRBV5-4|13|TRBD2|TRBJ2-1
ASRVASGGSGEQF
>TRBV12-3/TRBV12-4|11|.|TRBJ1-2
ASSFYTGYGYT
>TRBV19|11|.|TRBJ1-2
ASSMGRDYGYT
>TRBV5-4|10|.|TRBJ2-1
ASSLDSNEQF
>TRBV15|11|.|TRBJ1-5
ATSRRGEEPQH
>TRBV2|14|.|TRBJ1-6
ASSEWSQGFSSPLH
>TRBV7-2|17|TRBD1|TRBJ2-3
ASSPRRGCGGQATDTQY
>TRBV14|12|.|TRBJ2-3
ASTSGREWNTQY
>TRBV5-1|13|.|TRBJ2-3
ASKGAAPSTDTQY
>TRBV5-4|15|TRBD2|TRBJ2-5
ASSQPGLAGAVETQY
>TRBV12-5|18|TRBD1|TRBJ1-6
ASGLVLKDRGPWRDSPLH
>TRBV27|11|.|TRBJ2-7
ASSWKGGGEQY
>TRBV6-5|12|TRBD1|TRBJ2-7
ASSPRQGNYEQY
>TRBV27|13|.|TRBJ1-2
ASSLRALGGGGYT
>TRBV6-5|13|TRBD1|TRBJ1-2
ASSLTGGAGYGYT
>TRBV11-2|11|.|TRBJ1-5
ASSYTGIQPQH
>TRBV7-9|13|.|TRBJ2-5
ASSLSQGYQETQY
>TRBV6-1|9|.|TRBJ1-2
ASSFTGGYT
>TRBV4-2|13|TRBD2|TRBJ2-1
ASTLTGGAYNEQF
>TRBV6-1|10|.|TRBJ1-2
ASSETGRGYT
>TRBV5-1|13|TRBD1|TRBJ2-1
ASSQTGEPYNEQF
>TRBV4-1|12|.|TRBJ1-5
ASSQVGERQPQH
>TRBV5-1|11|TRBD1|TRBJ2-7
ASSSGQDYEQY
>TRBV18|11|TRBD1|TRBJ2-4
ASSLGRQGADY
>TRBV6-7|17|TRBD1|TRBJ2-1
ASSSDGTGSNFTYNEQF
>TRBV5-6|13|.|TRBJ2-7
ASSLPQGKSYEQY
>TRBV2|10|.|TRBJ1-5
ASSADRWPQH
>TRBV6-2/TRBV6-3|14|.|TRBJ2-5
ASSYQLGASQETQY
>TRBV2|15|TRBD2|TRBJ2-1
ASSDQGLAGDYNEQF
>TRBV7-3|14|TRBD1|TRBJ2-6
ASSFPTGAGANVLT
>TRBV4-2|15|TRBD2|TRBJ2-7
ASSQGRMGLDIHEQY
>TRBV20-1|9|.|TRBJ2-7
SARRYYEQY
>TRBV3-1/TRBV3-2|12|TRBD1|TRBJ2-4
ASSQTGGGNIQY